The present T cell receptor beta chain was sequenced within a study of T cells in Graves' hyperthyroidism and ophthalmopathy. Study context: Peripheral blood draws took place at initial diagnosis, ahead of any treatment.

Trimming removed 8 bases at V and 0 bases at J, with 14 bases between. The CDR3 length is 14 residues. CDR1 and CDR2 (germline): SGHRS, YFSETQ. In this sample, this clonotype turned up a few times. With duration under 3 months, ophthalmopathy was active: Clinical Activity Score at least 3, NOSPECS at least 4. The study left out patients who had uncontrolled infection, other autoimmune disease, pregnancy or lactation. An approximately 10 ml volume of fresh peripheral blood provided the PBMCs. TCR beta CDR3 sequences were amplified from RNA transcripts. First-round RT-PCR with HTBI primers amplified the TCR CDR3 region. TCRdb used MiXCR to reprocess the multiplex PCR reads, holding one entry per CDR3 protein. The sample lists 660,000 or so distinct CDR3 sequences, less than 25% occurring once.

The sequenced material came from blood. The sequence was obtained from a man aged 30 to 45 with Graves' ophthalmopathy. This chain joins TRBV5-1 and TRBJ1-1; D ambiguous. CDR3 sequence: CASCELEMNTEAFF. The DNA for the CDR3 is TGCGCCAGTTGTGAGTTAGAGATGAACACTGAAGCTTTCTTT.